A selection of T cell receptor beta chains follows, all from one sample in a study of cytomegalovirus exposure and HLA in healthy donors. The table came from immunoSEQ multiplex PCR; TCRdb's copy has only in-frame clones and leaves some out. The sample holds 150,000 to 200,000 clones, over 75% seen once. Sequenced input: PBMCs. The origin of the receptors is a woman aged 18-29 years in good health and CMV-seronegative. Both conserved end residues are trimmed from each CDR3. Fields, in order: V gene, J gene, CDR3 protein.

TRBV28	TRBJ1-1	ASIPLPIWDSSTEAF
TRBV10-1	TRBJ2-1	ASSASPGQGFGNEQF
TRBV14	TRBJ1-2	ASSQAGLGYT
TRBV2	TRBJ1-5	ASSDGGGSNQPQH
TRBV6-1	TRBJ1-1	ASNFGPRGTEAF
TRBV9	TRBJ2-3	ASSAAGGGGSTDTQY
TRBV27	TRBJ2-7	ASSSLDHREGRYEQY
TRBV2	TRBJ2-3	ASSARHAPDTQY
TRBV2	TRBJ2-7	ASSVYGRGPYEQY
TRBV7-6	TRBJ2-5	ASSLGMGVATQY
TRBV14	TRBJ2-7	ASSPQGQGAYEQY
TRBV7-3	TRBJ2-1	ASSRLAGGSDNEQF
TRBV6-5	TRBJ2-6	ASSLGLGGANVLT
TRBV19	TRBJ1-5	ASRELTGFQH
TRBV7-2	TRBJ2-1	ASSLVATSYNEQF
TRBV27	TRBJ2-5	ASSLRGKETQY
TRBV29-1	TRBJ2-5	SGQGAVFATQY
TRBV5-5	TRBJ2-5	ASSFRGVETQY
TRBV7-9	TRBJ2-1	ASSLSPAGLYEQF
TRBV7-8	TRBJ1-3	ASSLATGTAEPNTIY
TRBV5-1	TRBJ2-3	ASTPPRQGVTDTQY
TRBV15	TRBJ1-1	ATSRAGGNTEAF
TRBV10-3	TRBJ2-1	AIQGPDLRQGQF
TRBV2	TRBJ1-3	ATPRGPDRGGNTIY
TRBV7-9	TRBJ2-7	SSSLDRGEQY
TRBV2	TRBJ2-4	ASSPPGWAWDIQY
TRBV4-1	TRBJ1-1	ASSQPSRVNTEAF
TRBV19	TRBJ2-1	ASSIGFSSYNEQF
TRBV11-2	TRBJ1-3	ASSLDGSSGNTIY
TRBV7-9	TRBJ2-2	ASSLAQPDSGELF
TRBV6-6	TRBJ2-5	ASNNRAGGPQETQY
TRBV6-7	TRBJ2-7	ASSYPLPSAGSYEQY
TRBV4-2	TRBJ2-4	ASSQDGGGQY
TRBV28	TRBJ1-5	ASSFDGTGRPQH
TRBV19	TRBJ1-1	ASSRTGGNTEAF
TRBV18	TRBJ2-2	ASSRGRSGTGELF
TRBV11-2	TRBJ1-4	ASSMGLRNEKLF
TRBV7-2	TRBJ2-1	ASSFRDSSYNEQF
TRBV27	TRBJ1-6	ASSWDRGDSYNSPLH